These 2 T cell receptor beta chains were sequenced from one sample in a study of CD8 T cells in ankylosing spondylitis. TCRdb ran MiXCR on the 5' RACE reads and lists one entry per CDR3 protein. Here the sample spans about 240,000 distinct CDR3 sequences, around a tenth being singletons. The sequenced material came from blood, either unsorted or a sorted T cell fraction (not recorded which). These receptors were obtained from a male donor with ankylosing spondylitis or in good health (not recorded which).

This clonotype was recorded once. V is TRBV20-1 and J is TRBJ2-7; tentatively, D is TRBD1 (5 bases). The length of the CDR3 is 13 residues. In germline, CDR1 is DFQATT, CDR2 SNEGSKA (reference sequence). Trimming pared 2 bases from V and 0 bases from J, leaving 8 bases between. The CDR3 loop reads CSARTQGSYEQYF. The DNA for the CDR3 is TGCAGTGCTAGAACCCAGGGCTCCTACGAGCAGTACTTC.

This clonotype occurred many times. V gene TRBV12-3 or TRBV12-4 combines with J gene TRBJ1-2; no clear D. Trimming removed 6 bases at V and 2 bases at J, with 13 bases between. The CDR3 covers 14 residues. DNA of the CDR3: TGTGCCAGCAGACGTTCGGGTGGAAACTATGGCTACACCTTC. Translation: CASRRSGGNYGYTF.